The 18 T cell receptor beta chains reported below all come from one sample, sequenced in a study of naive and memory T cell subsets. Four PCR rounds used nested alpha and beta constant region primers plus the SP2 primer. One entry per CDR3 protein, called by TCRdb with MiXCR from the 5' RACE reads. The sample consists of 50,000 to 60,000 distinct CDR3 sequences, 6% to 8% of them appearing once. The library had UMIs added by 3' ligation of an oligonucleotide to TCR cDNA. The receptors originated from a female donor in good health.

J is TRBJ2-7 and V is TRBV13; D perhaps matches TRBD1 (5 bases). CDR3 length: 12 residues. Germline CDR1 reads PRHDT; CDR2 reads FYEKMQ (reference sequence). V dropped 4 bases and J dropped 4 bases, with 8 bases sitting between them. The CDR3 protein is CASSSQGYEQYF. CDR3 coding DNA: TGTGCCAGCAGCTCCCAGGGATACGAGCAGTACTTC.

The V and J genes are TRBV4-3 and TRBJ1-2; D call uncertain. Germline assignment: CDR1 LGHNA and CDR2 YSLEER. This CDR3 contains 16 residues. Between the trimmed V and J ends, which lost 3 bases and 2 bases, there was a span of 16 bases. CDR3 nucleotide sequence: TGCGCCAGCAGCCACTTCCGGACCGTCCTGAACTATGGCTACACCTTC. Residues: CASSHFRTVLNYGYTF.

The chain is built from TRBV6-4 and TRBJ2-2; 7 nucleotides align to TRBD1. Per the germline V gene, CDR1 is MRHNA and CDR2 is SNTAGT. The ends lost 2 bases at V and 3 bases at J; junction bases unmatched: 12. The CDR3 is 18 residues long. The CDR3: CASSDGTAPRADTGELFF. CDR3 nucleotide sequence: TGTGCCAGCAGTGACGGGACAGCTCCCCGGGCGGACACCGGGGAGCTGTTTTTT.

In its sample, this clonotype was seen many times. This chain connects TRBV12-3 or TRBV12-4 to TRBJ2-3, with D perhaps TRBD2 (6 bases). The CDR3 is 15 residues long. Trimming took off 6 bases at V and 5 bases at J, with 18 bases between the two ends. This chain's CDR3 is CASSRAGLRVDTQYF. In DNA form, the CDR3 reads TGTGCCAGCAGCCGGGCGGGGCTACGAGTAGATACGCAGTATTTT.

This clonotype occurred many times. This chain joins TRBV12-3 or TRBV12-4 and TRBJ1-1; D remains unclear. The CDR3 covers 13 residues. Trimming left V 2 bases short and J 3 bases short, with 7 bases between. The CDR3 DNA follows: TGTGCCAGCAGTTTAAGGGAGGACACTGAAGCTTTCTTT. Translated, it gives CASSLREDTEAFF.

The table lists this clonotype with many counts. The rearrangement joins TRBV4-2 to TRBJ1-1; a weak D match, TRBD1 (5 bases). Per the germline V gene, CDR1 is LGHNA and CDR2 is YNFKEQ. V was pared by 0 bases and J by 3 bases, with 11 bases between. CDR3 length equals 15 residues. This CDR3 is CASSQETGSYTEAFF. The CDR3 DNA follows: TGTGCCAGCAGCCAAGAAACAGGTTCATACACTGAAGCTTTCTTT.

CDR3 in amino acids: CAWSWAGEGSGQFF. CDR3 coding DNA: TGTGCCTGGAGTTGGGCAGGGGAAGGTAGCGGGCAGTTCTTC. This chain links TRBV30 with TRBJ2-1; tentatively, D is TRBD1 or TRBD2 (6 bases each). In germline, CDR1 is GTSNPN, CDR2 SVGIG (reference sequence). Deletions cut 2 bases from V and 12 bases from J, with 20 bases between. The CDR3 spans 14 residues.

The chain recombines TRBV15 with TRBJ1-5, with D tentatively TRBD1 (5 bases). Germline CDR1 reads LNHNV; CDR2 reads YYDKDF (reference sequence). Between the trimmed V and J ends, which lost 4 bases and 7 bases, there was a span of 14 bases. The length of the CDR3 is 14 residues. The CDR3 DNA follows: TGTGCCACCAGCACTCTTGCGGGGCGACAGCCCCAGCATTTT. The encoded protein is CATSTLAGRQPQHF.

This clonotype was recorded a few times. The chain links TRBV4-2 to TRBJ2-3; 12 bases agree with TRBD2. Trimming removed 0 bases from V and 2 bases from J; junction bases left unmatched: 3. The CDR3 runs to 17 residues. Germline-derived CDR1 and CDR2 are LGHNA and YNFKEQ. The CDR3 loop reads CASSQELAGGVTDTQYF. DNA for the CDR3: TGTGCCAGCAGCCAAGAACTAGCGGGGGGTGTCACAGATACGCAGTATTTT.

The chain links TRBV7-2 to TRBJ2-3; the match to TRBD2 covers 14 bases. V shed 4 bases and J 8 bases; nucleotides not matched to a gene: 8. There are 16 residues in the CDR3. Per germline, CDR1 SGHTA and CDR2 FQGNSA. The CDR3 nucleotides are TGTGCCAGCAGCTCTCCGGGACTAGCGGGGGTTGGTACGCAGTATTTT. The encoded protein is CASSSPGLAGVGTQYF. The full variable domain, with the rest looked up from reference TRBV7-2 and TRBJ2-3, is GAGVSQSPSNKVTEKGKDVELRCDPISGHTALYWYRQSLGQGLEFLIYFQGNSAPDKSGLPSDRFSAERTGGSVSTLTIQRTQQEDSAVYLCASSSPGLAGVGTQYFGPGTRLTVL.

This clonotype was detected ten times or more. This CDR3 is CASSYSGPRNSSPLHF. The CDR3 nucleotides are TGTGCCAGCAGTTACTCGGGGCCACGCAACAGTTCACCCCTCCACTTT. The chain links TRBV6-6 to TRBJ1-6; D is perhaps TRBD1 (5 bases). This CDR3 region has 16 residues. V was pared by 0 bases and J by 9 bases, with 15 bases between. Germline V gene sequence: CDR1 MNHNY, CDR2 SVGAGI (reference sequence).

This clonotype has more than one count but fewer than ten. The rearrangement joins TRBV19 to TRBJ2-2; 9 nucleotides line up with TRBD1. The CDR3 loop spans 14 amino acids. Germline CDR1 LNHDA, CDR2 SQIVND (reference sequence). V lost 9 bases and J lost 6; bases outside the gene matches: 8. This CDR3 is CASKGQGRSGELFF. The CDR3 DNA follows: TGTGCCAGCAAAGGACAGGGGCGTTCCGGGGAGCTGTTTTTT.

This clonotype was observed a few times. The chain joins TRBV6-2 or TRBV6-3 to TRBJ2-2, with 7 nucleotides matching TRBD1. Per the germline V gene, CDR1 is MNHEY and CDR2 is SVGEGT. There are 15 residues in the CDR3. J gave up 7 bases and V 6 bases, and 11 bases lay outside the gene matches. The chain's CDR3 is CASSDAGTALGELFF. The CDR3 DNA follows: TGTGCCAGCAGCGATGCCGGGACAGCCCTCGGGGAGCTGTTTTTT.

This clonotype was detected only a few times. The V gene is TRBV19, the J gene TRBJ1-2, with D hard to call. In germline, CDR1 is LNHDA, CDR2 SQIVND (reference sequence). The CDR3 length is 10 residues. Trimming shortened V by 5 bases and J by 4 bases, and 2 bases separated the two germline ends. CDR3 bases: TGTGCCAGTAGTGGCTATGGCTACACCTTC. It translates to CASSGYGYTF.

This clonotype was counted at least ten times. The J gene is TRBJ1-5, the V gene TRBV21-1. TRBV21-1 is noted as a pseudogene. This CDR3 is 10 amino acids long. The CDR3 region has the DNA TGTGCCAGCAGACATCAGCCCCAGCATTTT. As protein: CASRHQPQHF.

The chain combines TRBV6-6 with TRBJ1-6; no clear D gene. The germline CDR1 and CDR2 sequences are MNHNY and SVGAGI (reference sequence). Trimming stripped 7 bases from V and 10 bases from J, with 14 bases between. The CDR3 contains 13 residues. The CDR3 sequence is CASNGSGGSPLHF. The DNA for the CDR3 is TGTGCCAGCAACGGTTCAGGCGGCTCACCCCTCCACTTT.

This chain links TRBV9 with TRBJ2-2, with D perhaps TRBD2 (5 bases). With 4 bases removed from V and 3 bases from J, the gap between germline ends came to 13 bases. Per the germline V gene, CDR1 is SGDLS and CDR2 is YYNGEE. CDR3 length equals 15 residues. DNA for the CDR3: TGTGCCAGCAGCCCCGGGATACTCGACACCGGGGAGCTGTTTTTT. This encodes CASSPGILDTGELFF.

This clonotype appeared many times. This rearrangement joins TRBV13 to TRBJ2-3; 10 positions match TRBD2. This CDR3 has 15 amino acids. The trim removed 5 bases at V and 4 bases at J, leaving 6 bases unmatched. Germline V gene sequence: CDR1 PRHDT, CDR2 FYEKMQ (reference sequence). For the CDR3, the DNA is TGTGCCAGCAGCCCAGCGGGGGGGCCCGCAGATACGCAGTATTTT. It encodes CASSPAGGPADTQYF. The variable domain in full, completed from reference TRBV13 and TRBJ2-3, reads AAGVIQSPRHLIKEKRETATLKCYPIPRHDTVYWYQQGPGQDPQFLISFYEKMQSDKGSIPDRFSAQQFSDYHSELNMSSLELGDSALYFCASSPAGGPADTQYFGPGTRLTVL.